Here is one T cell receptor beta chain with its context. This specimen belongs to a study of blood T cell repertoires in COVID-19. Study background: Sites in the United States, Italy and Spain provided acute and convalescent COVID-19 samples. From T cells, B-cell-depleted T cells, or PBMCs came the material, which was cDNA or gDNA.

Generated by immunoSEQ multiplex PCR, the TCRdb table keeps only in-frame clones and is missing some. The sample carries approximately 310,000 clones, 75% to 90% recorded once. Resolution of symptoms, clearance, or two negative PCRs was present in recovered Cohort 3 donors. The trim removed 7 bases at V and 5 bases at J, leaving 6 bases unmatched. Germline assignment: CDR1 SNHLY and CDR2 FYNNEI. The CDR3 contains 15 residues. The sample comprised PBMCs or T cells enriched from blood (not recorded which). This clonotype was sampled from a man aged 25 to 40 who had recovered from COVID-19. The V gene is TRBV2, the J gene TRBJ2-2; TRBD2 matches at 11 bases. In nucleotides, the CDR3 is TGTGCCAGCACCCCTCGGACTAGCGGGACCGGGGAGCTGTTTTTT. Encoded protein: CASTPRTSGTGELFF.